The 4 T cell receptor beta chains given below trace back to one sample, sequenced in a study of blood T cell repertoires in COVID-19. Here immunoSEQ multiplex PCR was the method, and the copy in TCRdb shows in-frame clones only, minus some. This sample carries under 300,000 clones, around 86% of them seen once, and the ten largest clones take under 15%. Input material: peripheral blood. These TCRs come from a woman aged 55-70 years with active or convalescent COVID-19.

The chain couples TRBV7-2 to TRBJ1-5, with D uncertain. The CDR3 runs to 13 residues. Trimming cost V 4 bases and J 3 bases, with 7 bases left between them. Germline V gene lookup returns CDR1 SGHTA and CDR2 FQGNSA. CDR3 coding DNA: TGTGCCAGCAGCTCGGACTACAATCAGCCCCAGCATTTT. Its protein product is CASSSDYNQPQHF.

This chain uses TRBV19 with TRBJ2-2; the D gene could be TRBD1 or TRBD2 (10 bases each). The CDR3 contains 23 residues. The germline V gene encodes CDR1 LNHDA and CDR2 SQIVND (reference sequence). Deletions cut 5 bases from V and 4 bases from J, with 38 bases between. DNA of the CDR3: TGTGCCAGTAGTCCCTTTTCCCTAAGACAGGGGGCGACGGGACTAGCGCCCACCGGGGAGCTGTTTTTT. This sequence encodes CASSPFSLRQGATGLAPTGELFF.

The chain couples TRBV6-1 to TRBJ2-7; 8 bases agree with TRBD1. The CDR3 runs to 14 residues. V was clipped by 2 bases and J by 4 bases; unmatched bases: 4. Germline-derived CDR1 and CDR2 are MNHNS and SASEGT. The CDR3 DNA follows: TGTGCCAGCAGTGAATACAGGGGGAGGTACGAGCAGTACTTC. This sequence encodes CASSEYRGRYEQYF.

This clone was detected only a few times. The chain links TRBV6-5 to TRBJ1-4, with D possibly TRBD1 on 5 matching bases. Germline V lookup: CDR1 MNHEY, CDR2 SVGAGI. The V gene lost 6 bases and the J gene lost 8 bases, with 16 bases spanning the gap. This CDR3 has 14 residues. CDR3 region: CASRRQGEREKLFF. Here the CDR3 DNA reads TGTGCCAGCAGGCGACAAGGGGAAAGAGAAAAACTGTTTTTT.